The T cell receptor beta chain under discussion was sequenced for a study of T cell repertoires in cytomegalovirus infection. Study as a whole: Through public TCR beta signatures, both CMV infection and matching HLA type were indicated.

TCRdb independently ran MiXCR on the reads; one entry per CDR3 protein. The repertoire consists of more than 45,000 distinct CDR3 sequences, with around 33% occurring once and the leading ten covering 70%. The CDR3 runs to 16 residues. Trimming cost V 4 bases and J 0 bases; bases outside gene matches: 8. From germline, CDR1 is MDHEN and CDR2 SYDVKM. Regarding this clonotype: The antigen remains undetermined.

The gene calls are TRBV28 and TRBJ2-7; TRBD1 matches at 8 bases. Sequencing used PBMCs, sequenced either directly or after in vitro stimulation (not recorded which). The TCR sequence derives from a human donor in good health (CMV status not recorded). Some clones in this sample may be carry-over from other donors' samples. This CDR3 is CASSSPRQGSSYEQYF. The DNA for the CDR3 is TGTGCCAGCAGTTCCCCTAGACAGGGGAGCTCCTACGAGCAGTACTTC.